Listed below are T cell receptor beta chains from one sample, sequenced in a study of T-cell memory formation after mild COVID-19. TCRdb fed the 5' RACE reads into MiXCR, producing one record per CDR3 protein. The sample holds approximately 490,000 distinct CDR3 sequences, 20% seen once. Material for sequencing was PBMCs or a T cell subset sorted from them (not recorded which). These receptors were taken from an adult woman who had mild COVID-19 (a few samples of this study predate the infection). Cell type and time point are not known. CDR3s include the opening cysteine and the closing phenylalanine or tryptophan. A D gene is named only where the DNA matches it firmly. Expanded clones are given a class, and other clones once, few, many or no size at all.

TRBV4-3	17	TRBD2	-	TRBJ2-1	CASSQEERAGAYNEQFF	TGCGCCAGCAGCCAAGAAGAAAGGGCGGGAGCCTACAATGAGCAGTTCTTC
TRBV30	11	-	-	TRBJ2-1	CAWKSSNEQFF	TGTGCCTGGAAGAGTTCGAATGAGCAGTTCTTC
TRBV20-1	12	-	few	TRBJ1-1	CSASAYSTEAFF	TGCAGTGCTAGCGCTTACTCCACTGAAGCTTTCTTT
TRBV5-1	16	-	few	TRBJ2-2	CASSLAGMLNSGELFF	TGCGCCAGCAGCTTGGCCGGTATGCTTAATTCCGGGGAGCTGTTTTTT
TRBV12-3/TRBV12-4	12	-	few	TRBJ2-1	CASSLKVAEQFF	TGTGCCAGCAGTTTAAAGGTGGCTGAGCAGTTCTTC
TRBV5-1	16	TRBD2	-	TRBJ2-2	CASSPPGTSVAGELFF	TGCGCCAGCAGTCCCCCCGGGACTAGCGTCGCCGGGGAGCTGTTTTTT
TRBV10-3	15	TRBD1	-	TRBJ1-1	CAISQEQGVNTEAFF	TGTGCCATCAGTCAGGAACAGGGGGTGAACACTGAAGCTTTCTTT
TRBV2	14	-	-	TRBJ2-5	CASSEVTGQETQYF	TGTGCCAGCAGTGAAGTTACAGGACAAGAGACCCAGTACTTC
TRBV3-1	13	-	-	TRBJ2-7	CASSQDRDYEQYF	TGTGCCAGCAGCCAAGATCGCGACTACGAGCAGTACTTC
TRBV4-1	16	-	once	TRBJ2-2	CASSRTTLDNTGELFF	TGCGCCAGCAGCCGTACAACCCTCGATAACACCGGGGAGCTGTTTTTT
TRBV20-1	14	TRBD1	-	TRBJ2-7	CSARTGDRLYEQYF	TGCAGTGCTAGGACCGGGGACAGGCTCTACGAGCAGTACTTC
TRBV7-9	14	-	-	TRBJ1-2	CASSLAAADYGYTF	TGTGCCAGCAGCTTAGCAGCCGCTGACTATGGCTACACCTTC
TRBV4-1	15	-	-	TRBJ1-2	CASSQRAGANYGYTF	TGCGCCAGCAGCCAAAGGGCAGGGGCTAACTATGGCTACACCTTC
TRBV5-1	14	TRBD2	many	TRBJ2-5	CASSTSSGKETQYF	TGCGCCAGCAGCACCTCTAGCGGGAAAGAGACCCAGTACTTC
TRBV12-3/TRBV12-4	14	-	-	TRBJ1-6	CASSLGTPNSPLHF	TGTGCCAGCAGTTTAGGGACGCCCAATTCACCCCTCCACTTT
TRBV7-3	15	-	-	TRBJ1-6	CASSPGSALNSPLHF	TGTGCCAGCAGCCCCGGGTCAGCCCTTAATTCACCCCTCCACTTT
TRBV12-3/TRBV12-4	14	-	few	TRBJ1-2	CASSLASASYGYTF	TGTGCCAGCAGTTTAGCCAGTGCAAGCTATGGCTACACCTTC
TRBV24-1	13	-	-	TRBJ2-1	CATRGGGPHEQFF	TGTGCCACCAGAGGAGGGGGGCCGCATGAGCAGTTCTTC
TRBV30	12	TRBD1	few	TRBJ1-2	CAWSGGQYGYTF	TGTGCCTGGAGTGGGGGACAGTATGGCTACACCTTC
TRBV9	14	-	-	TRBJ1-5	CASSVSGAGQPQHF	TGTGCCAGCAGCGTATCAGGGGCTGGTCAGCCCCAGCATTTT
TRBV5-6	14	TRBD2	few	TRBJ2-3	CASSSPSGKRTQYF	TGTGCCAGCAGCTCCCCTAGCGGGAAGCGTACGCAGTATTTT
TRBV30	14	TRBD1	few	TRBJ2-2	CAWRQTGGTGELFF	TGTGCCTGGAGGCAGACAGGGGGGACCGGGGAGCTGTTTTTT
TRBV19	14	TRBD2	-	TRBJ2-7	CASSIGLATYEQYF	TGTGCCAGTAGTATAGGACTAGCGACCTACGAGCAGTACTTC
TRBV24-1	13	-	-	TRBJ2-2	CATSDLSIGELFF	TGTGCCACCAGTGATTTGTCCATTGGGGAGCTGTTTTTT
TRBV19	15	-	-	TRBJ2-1	CASSIQDNSYNEQFF	TGTGCCAGTAGTATCCAGGATAACTCCTACAATGAGCAGTTCTTC
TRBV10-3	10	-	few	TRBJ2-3	CAIRKDTQYF	TGTGCCATCAGGAAAGATACGCAGTATTTT
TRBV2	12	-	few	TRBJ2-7	CASKVKPYEQYF	TGTGCCAGCAAGGTTAAACCCTACGAGCAGTACTTC
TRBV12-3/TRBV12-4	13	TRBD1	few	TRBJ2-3	CASSRDRAYTQYF	TGTGCCAGCAGTCGGGACAGGGCATATACGCAGTATTTT
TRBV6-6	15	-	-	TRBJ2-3	CASSHGRQSTDTQYF	TGTGCCAGCAGTCACGGGAGACAGTCCACAGATACGCAGTATTTT
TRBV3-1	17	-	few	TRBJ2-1	CASSQGARQAFYNEQFF	TGTGCCAGCAGCCAAGGGGCCAGGCAGGCGTTTTACAATGAGCAGTTCTTC
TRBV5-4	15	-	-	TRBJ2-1	CASSSGLKDADEQFF	TGTGCCAGCAGCTCAGGTTTGAAGGATGCCGATGAGCAGTTCTTC
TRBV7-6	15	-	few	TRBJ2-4	CASSPGSGPDNIQYF	TGTGCCAGCAGCCCGGGGAGCGGGCCAGACAACATTCAGTACTTC
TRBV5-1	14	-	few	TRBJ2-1	CASSLRGTYNEQFF	TGCGCCAGCAGCTTACGCGGGACCTACAATGAGCAGTTCTTC
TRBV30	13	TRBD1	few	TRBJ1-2	CAWTPGQGYGYTF	TGTGCCTGGACCCCGGGACAGGGATATGGCTACACCTTC
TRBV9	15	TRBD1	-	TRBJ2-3	CASSGDRGSTDTQYF	TGTGCCAGCAGCGGGGACAGGGGGAGCACAGATACGCAGTATTTT
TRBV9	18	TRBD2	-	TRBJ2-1	CASSVGLAGGPSYNEQFF	TGTGCCAGCAGCGTAGGCTTGGCGGGGGGGCCCTCCTACAATGAGCAGTTCTTC
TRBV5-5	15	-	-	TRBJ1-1	CASSSGLGGNTEAFF	TGTGCCAGCAGCTCAGGCCTGGGGGGAAACACTGAAGCTTTCTTT
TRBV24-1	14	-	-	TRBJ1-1	CATAGPGENTEAFF	TGTGCCACCGCGGGGCCGGGAGAGAACACTGAAGCTTTCTTT
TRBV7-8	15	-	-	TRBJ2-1	CASSPTRTVYNEQFF	TGTGCCAGCAGCCCGACCCGGACAGTCTACAATGAGCAGTTCTTC
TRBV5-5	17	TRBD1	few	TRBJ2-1	CASSLHRDRGSYNEQFF	TGTGCCAGCAGCTTACACCGGGACAGGGGCTCCTACAATGAGCAGTTCTTC
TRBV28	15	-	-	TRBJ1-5	CASTTNRVPFQPQHF	TGTGCCAGCACCACTAACAGGGTCCCATTTCAGCCCCAGCATTTT
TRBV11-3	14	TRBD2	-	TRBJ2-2	CASSTGLATGELFF	TGTGCCAGCAGCACGGGACTAGCGACGGGGGAGCTGTTTTTT
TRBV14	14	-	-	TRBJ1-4	CASSYIGVNEKLFF	TGTGCCAGCAGCTACATAGGCGTTAATGAAAAACTGTTTTTT
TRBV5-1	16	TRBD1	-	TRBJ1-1	CASSLPPGQGNTEAFF	TGCGCCAGCAGCCTCCCGCCGGGACAGGGGAACACTGAAGCTTTCTTT
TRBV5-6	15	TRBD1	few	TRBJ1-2	CASSLAGGLNYGYTF	TGTGCCAGCAGCTTGGCAGGGGGCTTAAACTATGGCTACACCTTC
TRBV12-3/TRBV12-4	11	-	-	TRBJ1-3	CASTPGNTIYF	TGTGCCAGCACACCTGGAAACACCATATATTTT
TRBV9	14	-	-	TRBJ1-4	CASSVANLDEKLFF	TGTGCCAGCAGCGTAGCAAATCTGGATGAAAAACTGTTTTTT
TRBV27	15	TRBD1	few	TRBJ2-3	CASSFDRVGSDTQYF	TGTGCCAGCAGTTTCGACAGGGTGGGTTCAGATACGCAGTATTTT
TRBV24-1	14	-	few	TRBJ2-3	CATSDSATTDTQYF	TGTGCCACCAGTGATTCCGCCACCACAGATACGCAGTATTTT
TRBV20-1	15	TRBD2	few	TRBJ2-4	CSARDVGTRGNIQYF	TGCAGTGCTAGAGATGTTGGGACTAGGGGGAACATTCAGTACTTC
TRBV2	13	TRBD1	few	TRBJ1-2	CASTGTANYGYTF	TGTGCCAGCACTGGGACAGCAAACTATGGCTACACCTTC
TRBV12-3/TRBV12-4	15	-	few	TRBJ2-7	CASSRGQITSYEQYF	TGTGCCAGCAGCCGAGGACAGATCACTTCCTACGAGCAGTACTTC
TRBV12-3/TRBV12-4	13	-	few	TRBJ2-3	CASAEQVLGTQYF	TGTGCCAGCGCAGAACAGGTTTTGGGTACGCAGTATTTT
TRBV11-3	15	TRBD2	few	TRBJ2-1	CASSPATSGRGEQFF	TGTGCCAGCAGCCCAGCGACTAGCGGGAGAGGTGAGCAGTTCTTC
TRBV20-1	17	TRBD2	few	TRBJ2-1	CSARDPLAGDPYNEQFF	TGCAGTGCTAGAGATCCCCTAGCGGGAGACCCCTACAATGAGCAGTTCTTC